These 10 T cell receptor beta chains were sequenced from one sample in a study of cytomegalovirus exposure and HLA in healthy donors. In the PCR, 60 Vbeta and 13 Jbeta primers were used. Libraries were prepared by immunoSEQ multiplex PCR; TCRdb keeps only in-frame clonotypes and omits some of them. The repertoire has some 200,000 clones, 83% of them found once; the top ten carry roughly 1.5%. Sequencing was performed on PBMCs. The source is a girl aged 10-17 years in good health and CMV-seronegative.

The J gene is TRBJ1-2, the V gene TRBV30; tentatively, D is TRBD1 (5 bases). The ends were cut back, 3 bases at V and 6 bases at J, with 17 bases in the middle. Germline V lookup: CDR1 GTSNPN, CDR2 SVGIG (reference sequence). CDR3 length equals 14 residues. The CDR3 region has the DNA TGTGCCTGGAGCATAGGGGCTCAAGGTGATGGCTACACCTTC. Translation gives CAWSIGAQGDGYTF.

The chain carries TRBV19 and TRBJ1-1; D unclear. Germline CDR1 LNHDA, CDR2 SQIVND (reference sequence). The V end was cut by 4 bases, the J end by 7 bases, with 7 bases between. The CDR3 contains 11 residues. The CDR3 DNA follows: TGTGCCAGTAGTACGTACGGTGAAGCTTTCTTT. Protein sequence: CASSTYGEAFF.

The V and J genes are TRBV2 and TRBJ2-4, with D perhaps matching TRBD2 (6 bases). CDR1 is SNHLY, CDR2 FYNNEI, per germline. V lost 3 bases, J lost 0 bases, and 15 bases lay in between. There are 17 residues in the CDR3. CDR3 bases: TGTGCCAGCAGTGACGGATCGGGGGAGTCAGCCAAAAACATTCAGTACTTC. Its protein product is CASSDGSGESAKNIQYF.

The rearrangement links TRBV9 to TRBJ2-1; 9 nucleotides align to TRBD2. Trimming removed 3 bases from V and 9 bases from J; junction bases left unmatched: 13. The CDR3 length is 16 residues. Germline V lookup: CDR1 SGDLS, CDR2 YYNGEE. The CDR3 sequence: CASSGPTLVAGAEQFF. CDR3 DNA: TGTGCCAGCAGCGGTCCGACCCTAGTAGCGGGAGCTGAGCAGTTCTTC.

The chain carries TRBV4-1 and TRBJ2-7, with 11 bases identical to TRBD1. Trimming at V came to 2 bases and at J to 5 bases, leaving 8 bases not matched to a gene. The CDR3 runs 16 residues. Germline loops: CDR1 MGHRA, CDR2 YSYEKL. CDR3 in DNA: TGCGCCAGCAGCCAATATGGACAGGGGGCTCGCGACGAGCAGTACTTC. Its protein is CASSQYGQGARDEQYF.

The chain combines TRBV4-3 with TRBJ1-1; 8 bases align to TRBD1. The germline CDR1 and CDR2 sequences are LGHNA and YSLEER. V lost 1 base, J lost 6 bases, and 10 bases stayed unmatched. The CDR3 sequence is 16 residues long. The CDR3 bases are TGCGCCAGCAGCCAAGGAGCCGGGACAGGCGAGGCTGAAGCTTTCTTT. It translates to CASSQGAGTGEAEAFF.

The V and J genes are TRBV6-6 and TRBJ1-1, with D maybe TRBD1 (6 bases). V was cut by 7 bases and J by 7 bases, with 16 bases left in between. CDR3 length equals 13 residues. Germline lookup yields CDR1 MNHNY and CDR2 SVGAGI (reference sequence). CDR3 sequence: CASIPDRIGEAFF. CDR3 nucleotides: TGTGCCAGCATTCCCGACAGGATAGGTGAAGCTTTCTTT.

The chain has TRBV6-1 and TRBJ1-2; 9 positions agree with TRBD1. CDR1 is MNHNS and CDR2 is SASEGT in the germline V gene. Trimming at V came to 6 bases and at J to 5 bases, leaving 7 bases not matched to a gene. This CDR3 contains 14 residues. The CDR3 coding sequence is TGTGCCAGCAGCCGAGGGACAGGGTCATATGGCTACACCTTC. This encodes CASSRGTGSYGYTF.

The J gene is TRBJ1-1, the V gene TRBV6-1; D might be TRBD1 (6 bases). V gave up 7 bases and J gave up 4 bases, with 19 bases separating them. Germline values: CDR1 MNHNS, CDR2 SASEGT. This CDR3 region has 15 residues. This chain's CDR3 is CASTDRTLGFTEAFF. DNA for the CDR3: TGTGCCAGCACGGACAGAACCCTGGGGTTCACTGAAGCTTTCTTT.

CDR3 loop: CASSLPGQVSPGFYGYTF. The CDR3 region has the DNA TGTGCCAGCAGCTTACCCGGACAGGTCTCTCCGGGCTTCTATGGCTACACCTTC. The chain uses TRBV7-9 and TRBJ1-2, with TRBD1 identical over 7 bases. The J segment lost 4 bases and the V segment lost 2 bases, leaving 16 bases of the junction unmatched. Germline V gene data show CDR1 as SEHNR and CDR2 as FQNEAQ (reference sequence). This CDR3 is built from 18 residues.